This is a list of T cell receptor beta chains from one sample in a study of regulatory dendritic cells for organ transplantation. The antigens for these receptors are not known. Method: immunoSEQ multiplex PCR; TCRdb's copy keeps in-frame clones and lacks some. The sample contains roughly 13,000 clones, over 85% of which appear only once. Sequencing input: naive CD8+ T cells from blood cultured with regulatory dendritic cells. These receptors were collected from a human donor in good health. The CDR3 runs from the conserved cysteine through the conserved F or W. D genes are given only for firm matches. Some rows mark clone size as missing; the rest say once, few, many or name a class of expanded clone.

abundance	d_gene	v_gene	j_gene	CDR3nt	CDR3aa
.	.	TRBV2	TRBJ2-1	TGTGCCAGCAGTGAAGCGGCAGGGCCCCCGATCTACAATGAGCAGTTCTTC	CASSEAAGPPIYNEQFF
.	.	TRBV19	TRBJ2-7	TGTGCCAGTAGTATAGATGGGGAAGACGAGCAGTACTTC	CASSIDGEDEQYF
.	.	TRBV4-3	TRBJ1-3	TGCGCCAGCAGCCAAGATCCGGGAAGCTCTGGAAACACCATATATTTT	CASSQDPGSSGNTIYF
.	TRBD2	TRBV15	TRBJ2-1	TGTGCCACCAGCAGGGCCGGGACTAGGGGAGGTGAGCAGTTCTTC	CATSRAGTRGGEQFF
.	.	TRBV19	TRBJ2-7	TGTGCCAGTAGTAAAGGACTCCTCTCCTACGAGCAGTACTTC	CASSKGLLSYEQYF
.	.	TRBV7-2	TRBJ2-7	TGTGCCAGCAGCCTGACATGGTCCTACGAGCAGTACTTC	CASSLTWSYEQYF
.	.	TRBV4-1	TRBJ1-1	TGCGCCAGCAGCCAAGTTAGAGGAACTGAAGCTTTCTTT	CASSQVRGTEAFF
.	TRBD1	TRBV19	TRBJ2-2	TGTGCCAGTACAACCGGGACAGGGGTGATCGGGGAGCTGTTTTTT	CASTTGTGVIGELFF
once	.	TRBV4-2	TRBJ1-2	TGTGCCAGCAGCCACTTTACCTATGGCTACACCTTC	CASSHFTYGYTF
.	.	TRBV6-5	TRBJ2-2	TGTGCCAGCAGTACGGACTTCCCGACCGGGGAGCTGTTTTTT	CASSTDFPTGELFF
.	.	TRBV27	TRBJ2-1	TGTGCCAGCAAGCACACGGGCACCTACAATGAGCAGTTCTTC	CASKHTGTYNEQFF
.	.	TRBV30	TRBJ2-3	TGTGCCTGGAACCTCGGGTTCACAGATACGCAGTATTTT	CAWNLGFTDTQYF
.	.	TRBV18	TRBJ2-3	TGTGCCAGCTCACCACCCCGACCAACTAGCACAGATACGCAGTATTTT	CASSPPRPTSTDTQYF
few	.	TRBV9	TRBJ2-2	TGTGCCAGCAGCCCACCCCGGGGCGTGGAGCTGTTTTTT	CASSPPRGVELFF
.	.	TRBV9	TRBJ1-2	TGTGCCAGCAGCGTAGACGGTTGGTCTAATGACTATGGCTACACCTTC	CASSVDGWSNDYGYTF
.	TRBD1	TRBV6-5	TRBJ2-7	TGTGCCAGCAGTTATTCCGGGACAGGGACCTACGAGCAGTACTTC	CASSYSGTGTYEQYF
.	.	TRBV4-3	TRBJ2-2	TGCGCCAGCAGCCAAATCGGACCGAACACCGGGGAGCTGTTTTTT	CASSQIGPNTGELFF
once	TRBD2	TRBV5-6	TRBJ2-7	TGTGCCAGCAGCTTGGGACTAGCATCACACGAGCAGTACTTC	CASSLGLASHEQYF
.	TRBD1	TRBV27	TRBJ2-5	TGTGCCAGCAGTTTTAGGGACAGGGGTCCGAGGGAGACCCAGTACTTC	CASSFRDRGPRETQYF
.	.	TRBV19	TRBJ1-5	TGTGCCAGTAGTATAGAAGGACGGGATCTGGTGGAGCCCCAGCATTTT	CASSIEGRDLVEPQHF
.	.	TRBV7-9	TRBJ1-1	TGTGCCAGCAGCCCGCCAACCGGGGGTGAAGCTTTCTTT	CASSPPTGGEAFF
once	.	TRBV14	TRBJ1-2	TGTGCCAGCAGCCAAGCCCCGCTCGAACAGGGCGACTATGGCTACACCTTC	CASSQAPLEQGDYGYTF
.	TRBD1	TRBV14	TRBJ2-7	TGTGCCAGCAGCCAAAGGGGACAGGACTACGAGCAGTACTTC	CASSQRGQDYEQYF
.	TRBD2	TRBV15	TRBJ2-1	TGTGCCACCAGCAGAGACCGGGGACTAGCGGGATACAATGAGCAGTTCTTC	CATSRDRGLAGYNEQFF
.	TRBD1	TRBV4-3	TRBJ1-6	TGCGCCAGCAGGGACAGGGGTAGGAATTCACCCCTCCACTTT	CASRDRGRNSPLHF
.	TRBD2	TRBV27	TRBJ2-1	TGTGCCACCCAGTCCGGGACTAGAGGGGGCAATGAGCAGTTCTTC	CATQSGTRGGNEQFF
.	.	TRBV16	TRBJ2-1	TGTGCCAGCAGCCTCACTCGAACGCCGTACAATGAGCAGTTCTTC	CASSLTRTPYNEQFF